This T cell receptor beta chain was recovered during a study of cytomegalovirus exposure and HLA in healthy donors. Study-level background: Among several hundred genotyped donors, around 82% fell in the Caucasian-associated ancestry cluster.

Comments on this clone: Antigen specificity is unknown.

CDR3 length equals 14 residues. Germline-derived CDR1 and CDR2 are LNHNV and YYDKDF (reference sequence). V dropped 0 bases and J dropped 4; count of bases not matched to a gene: 2. Study conclusions and caveats: Both high specificity and high sensitivity reportedly marked the classifier's diagnosis of cytomegalovirus status. Reportedly, fewer N-insertions than the approximately 690-donor mean appeared in an Asian-associated ancestry cluster in a later analysis. A missense DCLRE1C variant was associated with V- and J-gene trimming of TCR beta chains in a later analysis, and an independent cohort replicated the association.

The PCR contained 60 Vbeta and 13 Jbeta primers. Here immunoSEQ multiplex PCR was the method, and the copy in TCRdb shows in-frame clones only, minus some. The sample contains 170,000 or so clones, approximately 84% of which appear only once. The rearrangement joins TRBV15 to TRBJ1-1; 7 positions match TRBD1. This sequence was found in a woman aged 45-60 years in good health and CMV-seropositive. Sequencing used PBMCs. This chain's CDR3 is CATSREEGATEAFF. The DNA of the CDR3 is TGTGCCACCAGCAGAGAGGAGGGGGCCACTGAAGCTTTCTTT.